This is a list of T cell receptor beta chains from one sample in a study of blood T cells in healthy people across ages. TCRdb reanalysed the 5' RACE reads using MiXCR and keeps one entry per CDR3 protein. The table has about 730,000 distinct CDR3 sequences, around 40% seen once; the top ten hold more than 20%. Sequencing input: blood. The receptors derive from a woman aged 55-69 years in good health. Each CDR3 is given with its conserved first and last residue. D genes are given only for firm matches. A clone size is listed for some rows: how often the clone was seen (once, few, many), or a class if it is expanded.

TRBV4-2	TRBJ2-7	.	.	TGTGCCAGCAGCCAAGATGGAGCGGGTAACCCTTCCTACGAGCAGTACTTC	CASSQDGAGNPSYEQYF
TRBV11-1	TRBJ2-7	.	TRBD2	TGTGCCAGCAGCCCGGGACTAGCGGGGGGGATCCACGAGCAGTACTTC	CASSPGLAGGIHEQYF
TRBV18	TRBJ2-4	.	TRBD1	TGTGCCAGCTCAACCGGGACAGACATTCAGTACTTC	CASSTGTDIQYF
TRBV21-1	TRBJ2-2	.	.	TGTGCCAGCAGCAAACAAACGGGGACTAGCGGGGGGGCTAACACCGGGGAGCTGTTTTTT	CASSKQTGTSGGANTGELFF
TRBV14	TRBJ2-1	few	TRBD2	TGTGCCAGCAGTTTGGGACAGACTAGCGGGAGTGGAAATGAGCAGTTCTTC	CASSLGQTSGSGNEQFF
TRBV9	TRBJ2-7	few	.	TGTGCCAGCAGCGGCCCTGGGGCAGGGCACGAGCAGTACTTC	CASSGPGAGHEQYF
TRBV5-1	TRBJ2-3	.	.	TGCACCAGCAGCTTGGGCACAGGTGCCTACACAGATACGCAGTATTTT	CTSSLGTGAYTDTQYF
TRBV3-1	TRBJ1-4	once	.	TGTGCCGGCAGCCAAGTTAAGGGGTCTAATGAAAAACTGTTTTTT	CAGSQVKGSNEKLFF
TRBV9	TRBJ2-3	few	.	TGTGCCAGCAGCCCTCGGGACATCAGCACAGATACGCAGTATTTT	CASSPRDISTDTQYF
TRBV5-1	TRBJ2-1	few	TRBD2	TGCGCCAGCGGCAGCGGGGGCTTATCCTACAATGAGCAGTTCTTC	CASGSGGLSYNEQFF